This is a list of T cell receptor beta chains from one sample in a study of spatial heterogeneity in lung cancer. Each CDR3 protein is one row after TCRdb ran MiXCR on the 5' RACE reads. The data show around 1,500 distinct CDR3 sequences, 9.8% seen once. Sequenced material: lung tumor tissue, taken at surgery. The receptors come from a female donor with early-stage non-small cell lung cancer. The CDR3 runs from the conserved cysteine through the conserved F or W. A D gene is named only where the DNA matches it firmly. Expanded clones get a size class; other rows say once, few or many, or leave the size out.

cdr3_length	clone_size	v_call	j_call	d_call	cdr3_nt	cdr3_aa
12	medium-sized	TRBV20-1	TRBJ2-1	TRBD2	TGCAGTGCTAGCCCTACTAGCGGTGAGCAGTTCTTC	CSASPTSGEQFF
15	medium-sized	TRBV20-1	TRBJ2-1	TRBD1	TGCAGTGCGAGGACAGGGAGTAGCTCCTACAATGAGCAGTTCTTC	CSARTGSSSYNEQFF
14	large	TRBV27	TRBJ2-3	NA	TGTGCCAGCAGCCCGGGACTTCGCACAGATACGCAGTATTTT	CASSPGLRTDTQYF
15	medium-sized	TRBV7-2	TRBJ2-7	NA	TGTGCCAGCAGCTTATTTCCGGGAGCGGAGTACGAGCAGTACTTC	CASSLFPGAEYEQYF
14	large	TRBV15	TRBJ2-3	NA	TGTGCCACCAGCAGAGGTACACGCACAGATACGCAGTATTTT	CATSRGTRTDTQYF
14	many	TRBV6-1	TRBJ1-2	NA	TGTGCCAGCACAGAAGACAGGCGAATCTATGGCTACACCTTC	CASTEDRRIYGYTF
14	many	TRBV9	TRBJ1-1	NA	TGTGCCAGCAGCGTAGAGGCCCAGAACACTGAAGCTTTCTTT	CASSVEAQNTEAFF
14	medium-sized	TRBV21-1	TRBJ2-6	NA	TGTGCCAGCACCACAGGGACCGGGGCCAACGTCCTGACTTTC	CASTTGTGANVLTF
17	few	TRBV3-1	TRBJ2-5	TRBD2	TGTGCCAGCAGCCAAGTAGGACTAGCGGGCCTCCAAGAGACCCAGTACTTC	CASSQVGLAGLQETQYF
15	medium-sized	TRBV20-1	TRBJ1-2	NA	TGCAGTGCTAGCGGGACGGACTTAGCTAACTATGGCTACACCTTC	CSASGTDLANYGYTF
17	many	TRBV5-1	TRBJ2-2	TRBD1	TGCGCCAGCAGCTTGAATCCGTGGACAGGGGTGCCCGGGGAGCTGTTTTTT	CASSLNPWTGVPGELFF
14	medium-sized	TRBV6-4	TRBJ2-2	NA	TGTGCCAGCAATCCTAGCCCGGGGATCGGGGAGCTGTTTTTT	CASNPSPGIGELFF
15	medium-sized	TRBV6-9	TRBJ2-3	TRBD1	TGTGCCAGCAGTTGTAACAGGGGAGAGGCAGATACGCAGTATTTT	CASSCNRGEADTQYF
13	large	TRBV5-6	TRBJ2-1	NA	TGTGCCAGCAGCTTATCCGGGCCCCATGAGCAGTTCTTC	CASSLSGPHEQFF
13	medium-sized	TRBV28	TRBJ2-7	NA	TGTGCCAGCACCTTGGACGGAGCCTACGAGCAGTACTTC	CASTLDGAYEQYF
12	few	TRBV10-3	TRBJ1-1	NA	TGTGCCATCAGTTTACAGAACACTGAAGCTTTCTTT	CAISLQNTEAFF
15	large	TRBV6-1	TRBJ2-1	NA	TGTGCCAGCAGTGTAGGAAGGAGGTCTGGTTACGAGCAGTTCTTC	CASSVGRRSGYEQFF
11	medium-sized	TRBV7-6	TRBJ2-2	NA	TGTGCCAGCAGCTTATTCGGGGAGCTGTTTTTT	CASSLFGELFF
13	medium-sized	TRBV19	TRBJ2-3	TRBD2	TGTGCCATTTCTAGCGGGGGCACAGATACGCAGTATTTT	CAISSGGTDTQYF
15	large	TRBV5-1	TRBJ1-6	NA	TGCGCCAGCAGCTTAGGAAACAGTTATAATTCACCCCTCCACTTT	CASSLGNSYNSPLHF
15	many	TRBV20-1	TRBJ2-1	NA	TGCAGTGCTAGAGCGGACCACGTTTCCTACAATGAGCAGTTCTTC	CSARADHVSYNEQFF
16	medium-sized	TRBV20-1	TRBJ2-5	NA	TGCAGTGCGGAAGCCGGGTCTAGCGGAGGGGGAGAGACCCAGTACTTC	CSAEAGSSGGGETQYF
11	medium-sized	TRBV11-2	TRBJ2-1	NA	TGTGCCAGCAGCTTATGGGTTGAGCAGTTCTTC	CASSLWVEQFF
18	NA	TRBV15	TRBJ2-7	TRBD2	TGTGCCACCAGCAGAGAGATTAGCGGGGTCCGGCGTTTCAACGAGCAGTACTTC	CATSREISGVRRFNEQYF
12	few	TRBV29-1	TRBJ2-5	TRBD2	TGCAGCGTCTTAGCGGGCATGGAGACCCAGTACTTC	CSVLAGMETQYF
12	NA	TRBV20-1	TRBJ2-7	NA	TGCAGTGCCTCAAGCGGGTTCGACGAGCAGTACTTC	CSASSGFDEQYF
14	NA	TRBV6-6	TRBJ2-3	TRBD1	TGTGCCAGCAGTTACTATGAGGGGGCGGATACGCAGTATTTT	CASSYYEGADTQYF
17	many	TRBV7-9	TRBJ1-4	NA	TGTGCCAGCAGCTTAGCCGCCGGGGCAGGGACTAATGAAAAACTGTTTTTT	CASSLAAGAGTNEKLFF
16	NA	TRBV5-6	TRBJ2-7	NA	TGTGCCAGCAGCTTGGGCGCCAGGTGGAGACCCTACGAGCAGTACTTC	CASSLGARWRPYEQYF
14	medium-sized	TRBV19	TRBJ2-7	NA	TGTGCCAGTAGTGTGAGACAGGGAGGCTACGAGCAGTACTTC	CASSVRQGGYEQYF
13	many	TRBV28	TRBJ2-4	NA	TGTGCCAGCAGTTTCTCGGCCAAAAACATTCAGTACTTC	CASSFSAKNIQYF
15	medium-sized	TRBV4-3	TRBJ2-1	NA	TGCGCCAGCAGCCAAGATCTTCAGCTCTACAATGAGCAGTTCTTC	CASSQDLQLYNEQFF
15	medium-sized	TRBV20-1	TRBJ2-5	TRBD2	TGCAGTGCTTATGACTTCGGACTAGCGGAAGAGACCCAGTACTTC	CSAYDFGLAEETQYF
15	medium-sized	TRBV10-3	TRBJ1-3	TRBD1	TGTGCCATCAATCGACAGGGCCTCTCTGGAAACACCATATATTTT	CAINRQGLSGNTIYF
15	medium-sized	TRBV6-1	TRBJ2-7	NA	TGTGCCAGCAGTGAATCCCGGGACTTCACCTACGAGCAGTACTTC	CASSESRDFTYEQYF
21	few	TRBV3-1	TRBJ2-1	NA	TGTGCCAGCAGCCAAGATCCCAGTAGCCACCCCCAACACGGGTCCTACAATGAGCAGTTCTTC	CASSQDPSSHPQHGSYNEQFF
15	medium-sized	TRBV6-2/TRBV6-3	TRBJ2-5	NA	TGTGCCAGCAGTTACGGATACGGCAGGATAGTGACCCAGTACTTC	CASSYGYGRIVTQYF
16	medium-sized	TRBV7-2	TRBJ1-2	TRBD1	TGTGCCAGCAGCTTAGAGGGGACAGGGGGCGTGCATGGCTACACCTTC	CASSLEGTGGVHGYTF
11	large	TRBV29-1	TRBJ2-7	TRBD1	TGCAGCGTGGCGACAGGGAGCGAGCAGTACTTC	CSVATGSEQYF
15	large	TRBV20-1	TRBJ2-3	TRBD2	TGCAGTGCCGCTGGGCTAGCGGGGGTCACAGATACGCAGTATTTT	CSAAGLAGVTDTQYF
14	NA	TRBV7-2	TRBJ2-1	TRBD2	TGTGCCAGCAGCTTACTAGCGGGAACGAGTGAGGAGTTCTTC	CASSLLAGTSEEFF
14	medium-sized	TRBV6-1	TRBJ1-1	TRBD1	TGTGCCAGCAGTGAACAGGGGGGTGGCACTGAAGCTTTCTTT	CASSEQGGGTEAFF
13	many	TRBV12-3/TRBV12-4	TRBJ2-2	NA	TGTGCCAGCACGGGGGCTAGCACCGGGGAGCTGTTTTTT	CASTGASTGELFF
15	few	TRBV10-3	TRBJ2-6	TRBD1	TGTGCCATCAGTACGACAGGGCTTGGGGCCAACGTCCTGACTTTC	CAISTTGLGANVLTF
13	many	TRBV6-2/TRBV6-3	TRBJ2-2	NA	TGTGCCAGCAGTCCTAGCGCCACCGGGGAGCTGTTTTTT	CASSPSATGELFF